A single sample is the source of the 22 T cell receptor beta chains below, sequenced in a study of beta chain features in type 1 diabetes. Study results and limitations: Researchers report that Type 1 diabetes patients had moderately but significantly shorter TCRB CDR3s across all four CD4+ subsets.

TCRB transcripts that were expressed got sequenced, as all of the isolated RNA had been reverse transcribed. Clones were read by immunoSEQ multiplex PCR, and TCRdb kept only the in-frame ones, dropping some. The table lists some 700,000 clones, roughly 13% of them singletons. These TCRs are of unknown antigen specificity. What was sequenced was naive CD4+ T cells from blood. The source is a man aged 18 to 35 with type 1 diabetes.

This clone was picked up a small number of times. Within the sample, other DNA sequences also encode this same CDR3. The gene calls are TRBV5-4 and TRBJ1-4; D unclear. There are 13 residues in the CDR3. Germline values: CDR1 SGHNT, CDR2 YYREEE (reference sequence). V gave up 2 bases and J gave up 8 bases, with 10 bases separating them. The chain's CDR3 is CASSLGTGEKLFF. CDR3 DNA sequence: TGTGCCAGCAGCTTAGGCACTGGGGAAAAACTGTTTTTT.

The chain's CDR3 is CASSRGFDSPLHF. The DNA of the CDR3 is TGTGCCAGCAGCAGGGGGTTTGATTCACCCCTCCACTTT. The chain links TRBV25-1 to TRBJ1-6; TRBD1 matches at 7 bases. With 6 bases clipped from V and 8 bases from J, the junction kept 4 bases outside the gene matches. Germline CDR1 is MGHDK and CDR2 is SYGVNS. The CDR3 loop spans 13 amino acids.

The genes are TRBV18 and TRBJ2-7; D remains ambiguous. The germline CDR1 and CDR2 sequences are KGHSH and LQKENI. This CDR3 has 14 residues. Trimming removed 0 bases from V and 2 bases from J, with 8 bases in between. CDR3 loop: CASSPPSPTYEQYF. The CDR3 bases are TGTGCCAGCTCACCACCTTCACCCACCTACGAGCAGTACTTC.

This clone was observed a few times. The rearrangement joins TRBV7-9 to TRBJ2-7; 7 bases align to TRBD1. The junction had 4 bases not matched to a gene; V was cut back by 1 base and J by 1 base. The CDR3 covers 15 residues. CDR1 SEHNR and CDR2 FQNEAQ come from the germline V gene (reference sequence). The CDR3, as DNA: TGTGCCAGCAGCTTAGTCGGGGACAGATCCTACGAGCAGTACTTC. It is translated as CASSLVGDRSYEQYF.

This clone was seen more than once but under ten times. V and J are TRBV5-1 and TRBJ2-6, with D perhaps TRBD2 (6 bases). The germline gives CDR1 SGHRS, CDR2 YFSETQ. With 5 bases removed from V and 3 bases from J, the gap between germline ends came to 15 bases. The CDR3 runs to 16 residues. The CDR3 spells CASSPPGGDGANVLTF. The CDR3 DNA reads TGCGCCAGCAGTCCTCCGGGCGGGGATGGGGCCAACGTCCTGACTTTC.

The chain couples TRBV14 to TRBJ2-2; no clear D gene. This CDR3 has 15 residues. With 5 bases removed from V and 0 bases from J, the gap between germline ends came to 10 bases. The germline CDR1 and CDR2 sequences are SGHDN and FVKESK. The CDR3 DNA reads TGTGCCAGCAGCACACGGACCGCGAACACCGGGGAGCTGTTTTTT. As protein: CASSTRTANTGELFF.

The chain has TRBV6-6 and TRBJ2-3; 8 bases map to TRBD1. The CDR3 has 14 amino acids. Per germline, CDR1 MNHNY and CDR2 SVGAGI (reference sequence). J lost 2 bases, V lost 6 bases, and 4 bases had no gene match. The CDR3 reads CASSTGGYTDTQYF. The DNA for the CDR3 is TGTGCCAGCAGCACAGGGGGTTACACAGATACGCAGTATTTT.

This clone was counted only a few times. V and J are TRBV5-4 and TRBJ2-7; the D is unclear. V lost 0 bases and J 12 bases, leaving 1 base between the germline ends. The CDR3 extends over 8 amino acids. Germline loops: CDR1 SGHNT, CDR2 YYREEE (reference sequence). CDR3 sequence: CASSLAYF. The CDR3 DNA reads TGTGCCAGCAGCTTGGCGTACTTC.

The J gene is TRBJ1-5, the V gene TRBV4-1; TRBD1 is a possible D gene (5 bases). Germline CDR1 is MGHRA and CDR2 is YSYEKL. This CDR3 spans 14 amino acids. V lost 0 bases and J 6 bases, leaving 9 bases between the germline ends. DNA for the CDR3: TGCGCCAGCAGCCAAGAATCTGGGGGTCAGCCCCAGCATTTT. Its translation: CASSQESGGQPQHF.

The chain links TRBV5-1 to TRBJ2-3, with 12 bases that match TRBD1. The V gene end was trimmed by 4 bases and the J gene end by 4 bases; junction bases not matched to a gene: 7. Germline CDR1 is SGHRS and CDR2 is YFSETQ. The CDR3 extends over 16 amino acids. CDR3 DNA: TGCGCCAGCAGCCTGGCCGGGACAGGGGGCGCAGATACGCAGTATTTT. This sequence encodes CASSLAGTGGADTQYF.

The chain recombines TRBV6-6 with TRBJ2-7; 7 bases align to TRBD1. The V and J ends lost 2 bases and 1 base, in that order; junction bases with no gene match: 8. There are 16 residues in the CDR3. Germline CDR1 reads MNHNY; CDR2 reads SVGAGI (reference sequence). In nucleotides, the CDR3 is TGTGCCAGCAGTTACGGACAGGACCACTATTCCTACGAGCAGTACTTC. Translation: CASSYGQDHYSYEQYF.

This clone appeared a few times. V is TRBV29-1 and J is TRBJ2-4; no definite D call. There are 14 residues in the CDR3. V gave up 5 bases and J gave up 3 bases, with 14 bases separating them. Per the germline V gene, CDR1 is SQVTM and CDR2 is ANQGSEA. CDR3 nucleotide sequence: TGCAGCGTTAGACCAGGCTTGGACAAAAACATTCAGTACTTC. Translation: CSVRPGLDKNIQYF.

This clone was detected a few times. V usage is TRBV27 and J usage is TRBJ1-1; TRBD1 might be the D (5 bases). Germline CDR1 reads MNHEY; CDR2 reads SMNVEV (reference sequence). There are 14 residues in the CDR3. Trimming cost V 3 bases and J 1 base, with 9 bases left between them. CDR3 sequence reads: CASSFRDGNTEAFF. Here the CDR3 DNA reads TGTGCCAGCAGTTTCCGGGACGGGAACACTGAAGCTTTCTTT.

The chain is built from TRBV7-2 and TRBJ2-7; a possible D gene is TRBD2 (6 bases). Trimming shortened V by 4 bases and J by 3 bases, and 10 bases separated the two germline ends. This CDR3 comprises 13 residues. Germline V gene data show CDR1 as SGHTA and CDR2 as FQGNSA. CDR3 DNA: TGTGCCAGCAGCTCCCGGGAGATCTACGAGCAGTACTTC. It encodes CASSSREIYEQYF.

The chain recombines TRBV23-1 with TRBJ2-4; D is possibly TRBD2 (5 bases). TRBV23-1 is assigned to the ORF class and has an uncertain function. CDR3 length: 14 residues. Trimming removed 8 bases at V and 3 bases at J, with 14 bases between. The CDR3 DNA sequence: TGCGCCAGCGGCTTATGGAGGAACAAAAACATTCAGTACTTC. Translated, it gives CASGLWRNKNIQYF.

The chain recombines TRBV9 with TRBJ1-3; 7 positions match TRBD1. V shed 2 bases and J 2 bases; nucleotides not matched to a gene: 13. There are 18 residues in the CDR3. The germline gives CDR1 SGDLS, CDR2 YYNGEE. The CDR3 loop reads CASSVQPFDRVTGNTIYF. The DNA for the CDR3 is TGTGCCAGCAGCGTCCAACCCTTCGACAGGGTCACTGGAAACACCATATATTTT. Complete variable domain (other parts from reference TRBV9 and TRBJ1-3): DSGVTQTPKHLITATGQRVTLRCSPRSGDLSVYWYQQSLDQGLQFLIQYYNGEERAKGNILERFSAQQFPDLHSELNLSSLELGDSALYFCASSVQPFDRVTGNTIYFGEGSWLTVV.

This chain joins TRBV7-9 and TRBJ1-3, with a possible D match to TRBD1 (5 bases). The germline CDR1 and CDR2 sequences are SEHNR and FQNEAQ (reference sequence). CDR3 size: 14 residues. Trimming stripped 6 bases from V and 1 base from J, with 10 bases between. The CDR3 here is CASREGPSGNTIYF. The CDR3 nucleotides are TGTGCCAGCAGAGAGGGACCATCTGGAAACACCATATATTTT.

This clone occurred a few times. This chain's CDR3 is CASFGTANTEAFF. The CDR3 DNA is TGTGCCAGCTTCGGGACCGCGAACACTGAAGCTTTCTTT. The rearrangement links TRBV6-5 to TRBJ1-1; TRBD1 is a possible D gene (5 bases). The CDR3 consists of 13 residues. CDR1 and CDR2 from the germline V gene are MNHEY and SVGAGI. V gave up 8 bases and J gave up 1 base, with 11 bases separating them.

V gene TRBV6-5 combines with J gene TRBJ2-7, with TRBD1 matching 8 bases. CDR1 is MNHEY and CDR2 is SVGAGI in the germline V gene. CDR3 length: 14 amino acids. V gave up 5 bases and J gave up 5 bases; unmatched junction bases: 8. CDR3 sequence: CASSRTTGVDEQYF. In DNA, the CDR3 is TGTGCCAGCAGTCGCACGACAGGGGTCGACGAGCAGTACTTC.

This rearrangement joins TRBV18 to TRBJ2-2; D call uncertain. V was shortened by 6 bases and J by 5 bases, with 4 bases between the two germline ends. Germline CDR1 KGHSH, CDR2 LQKENI. This CDR3 contains 11 residues. The CDR3 DNA is TGTGCCAGCTCCCGGACCGGGGAGCTGTTTTTT. Protein sequence: CASSRTGELFF.

This clone was counted between two and nine times. V is TRBV15 and J is TRBJ1-2; D uncertain. Trimming removed 3 bases from V and 0 bases from J, with 14 bases in between. The CDR3 consists of 16 residues. Germline V gives CDR1 LNHNV, CDR2 YYDKDF (reference sequence). Here the CDR3 DNA reads TGTGCCACCAGCAGCGGGATGGCAGCCCCTAACTATGGCTACACCTTC. It yields the protein CATSSGMAAPNYGYTF. Combining the CDR3 with reference TRBV15 and TRBJ1-2 gives the whole variable domain DAMVIQNPRYQVTQFGKPVTLSCSQTLNHNVMYWYQQKSSQAPKLLFHYYDKDFNNEADTPDNFQSRRPNTSFCFLDIRSPGLGDTAMYLCATSSGMAAPNYGYTFGSGTRLTVV.

This clone has more than one count but fewer than ten. This chain links TRBV2 with TRBJ2-5; 15 positions match TRBD2. The V gene's germline CDR1 is SNHLY and CDR2 FYNNEI. This CDR3 spans 16 amino acids. V lost 3 bases, J lost 3 bases, and 2 bases stayed unmatched. Here the CDR3 DNA reads TGTGCCAGCAGTGAGTGGACTAGCGGGGGGGAAGAGACCCAGTACTTC. This translates into CASSEWTSGGEETQYF.